This is a list of T cell receptor beta chains from one sample in a study of early T cells in non-severe SARS-CoV-2 infection. MiXCR was run by TCRdb on the 5' RACE reads, yielding one entry per CDR3 protein. The table includes more than 35,000 distinct CDR3 sequences, 5.8% detected once. The sequenced material came from whole blood. The receptors here all came from an adult who was a healthcare worker with PCR-confirmed SARS-CoV-2 infection or an uninfected control (not recorded which). Each CDR3 is given with its conserved first and last residue. The D gene is left open where the match is weak. Some rows have no size entry. The others give once, few or many, or a class for an expanded clone.

d_gene	v_gene	abundance	j_gene	CDR3nt	CDR3aa
-	TRBV15	many	TRBJ2-7	TGTGCCACCAGCGGAGAGGACGGGTACGAGCAGTACTTC	CATSGEDGYEQYF
-	TRBV6-5	-	TRBJ2-3	TGTGCCAGCAATCGGGGGGCTGCAAGCACAGATACGCAGTATTTT	CASNRGAASTDTQYF
TRBD1	TRBV6-1	many	TRBJ2-5	TGTGCCAGCAGTTACCGGACAGGGAATAGTAAAGAGACCCAGTACTTC	CASSYRTGNSKETQYF
TRBD1	TRBV4-1	once	TRBJ2-3	TGCGACAGCAGCCAGGCCGACAGGGTGGCGAGTACGCAGTATTTT	CDSSQADRVASTQYF
TRBD1	TRBV2	many	TRBJ2-3	TGTGCCAGCAGTGGGACAGGGAACACAGATACGCAGTATTTT	CASSGTGNTDTQYF
TRBD1	TRBV11-2	many	TRBJ2-7	TGTGCCAGCAGCCCCCTGATAAGGGGGCATTACGAGCAGTACTTC	CASSPLIRGHYEQYF
-	TRBV2	-	TRBJ2-5	TGTGCCAGCAGTGACGGGCGGTCCCGGACCCAGTACTTC	CASSDGRSRTQYF
-	TRBV18	many	TRBJ1-1	TGTGCCAGCTCCCCTGGCCGGAACACTGAAGCTTTCTTT	CASSPGRNTEAFF
TRBD1	TRBV20-1	many	TRBJ1-3	TGCAGTGCTCCGGACAGGAGCTCTGGAAACACCATATATTTT	CSAPDRSSGNTIYF
-	TRBV4-3	many	TRBJ2-7	TGCGCCAGCAGCCAAGTGGTGGACAGTCGCTACGAGCAGTACTTC	CASSQVVDSRYEQYF
-	TRBV20-1	many	TRBJ2-5	TGCAGTGCGTCCCTTGGTGTGTCCCAAGAGACCCAGTACTTC	CSASLGVSQETQYF
-	TRBV12-3/TRBV12-4	many	TRBJ1-3	TGTGCCAGCAGTTTTTCAACAGGGTTTGGAAACACCATATATTTT	CASSFSTGFGNTIYF
-	TRBV6-5	many	TRBJ2-7	TGTGCCAGCAGTTACTCTCCGGGACTTAACTACGAGCAGTACTTC	CASSYSPGLNYEQYF
TRBD2	TRBV4-3	many	TRBJ2-3	TGCGCCAGCAGCCAATTTAGCGGGGGCCGGGATACGCAGTATTTT	CASSQFSGGRDTQYF
-	TRBV3-1	many	TRBJ1-4	TGTGCCAGCAGCCAAGTGGGACGGGACAAACTGTTTTTT	CASSQVGRDKLFF
TRBD2	TRBV7-8	many	TRBJ2-7	TGTGCCAGCAGCTTAGAAAGCAGGGAGGGCTACGAGCAGTACTTC	CASSLESREGYEQYF
-	TRBV2	many	TRBJ2-7	TGTGCCAGCAAACAGGGCCCCTACGAGCAGTACTTC	CASKQGPYEQYF
TRBD2	TRBV4-2	many	TRBJ2-6	TGTGCCAGCAGCCAGGGACTAGCGGCTGGGGCCAACGTCCTGACTTTC	CASSQGLAAGANVLTF
-	TRBV25-1	few	TRBJ2-7	TGTGCCAGCAGTGAATACGGGTGGCAGGGAAAAGAGCAGTACTTC	CASSEYGWQGKEQYF
TRBD1	TRBV27	-	TRBJ2-7	TGTGCCAGCAAACCCTGGACAGGGATCGACGAGCAGTACTTC	CASKPWTGIDEQYF
-	TRBV2	many	TRBJ1-1	TGTGCCAGCACGGGAGTTCTCCAGGGGACTGAAGCTTTCTTT	CASTGVLQGTEAFF
-	TRBV11-2	large	TRBJ2-1	TGTGCCAGCAGCCATTACAATGAGCAGTTCTTC	CASSHYNEQFF
TRBD1	TRBV20-1	few	TRBJ2-7	TGCAGTGCTAGAGATAGGACAGGGAAGGACGAGCAGTACTTC	CSARDRTGKDEQYF
-	TRBV20-1	many	TRBJ1-1	TGCAGTGCTAGAATGAGGGAAGGAGGCACTGAAGCTTTCTTT	CSARMREGGTEAFF
TRBD2	TRBV9	many	TRBJ2-2	TGTGCCAGCAGCGTAGAACTAGCGAGAACCGGGGAGCTGTTTTTT	CASSVELARTGELFF
-	TRBV12-3/TRBV12-4	many	TRBJ2-5	TGTGCCAGCAGTCCGGGACCCGCAGAGGGGACCCAGTACTTC	CASSPGPAEGTQYF
-	TRBV10-3	many	TRBJ1-4	TGTGCCACGCAGGCTCGCACTAATGAAAAACTGTTTTTT	CATQARTNEKLFF
-	TRBV27	many	TRBJ1-1	TGTGCCAGCAGTTTGGGGGGTGCGGGAAGGACGAACACTGAAGCTTTCTTT	CASSLGGAGRTNTEAFF
-	TRBV20-1	many	TRBJ2-7	TGCAGTGCTTGTAGACTTGACTACGAGCAGTACTTC	CSACRLDYEQYF
-	TRBV11-2	-	TRBJ2-1	TGTGCCAGCAGCCGAACAGGAGAAAACAGGTACAATGAGCAGTTCTTC	CASSRTGENRYNEQFF
-	TRBV28	many	TRBJ2-5	TGTGCCAGCAGTTTACCCGCCACGGAGACCCAGTACTTC	CASSLPATETQYF
-	TRBV20-1	many	TRBJ2-1	TGCAGTGCCGACATGATCCACAATGAGCAGTTCTTC	CSADMIHNEQFF
-	TRBV6-1	many	TRBJ1-1	TGTGCCAGCAGTGGGCAGTTTGGAACTGAAGCTTTCTTT	CASSGQFGTEAFF
-	TRBV7-3	-	TRBJ1-1	TGTGCCAGCAGCTCTGCCGGGGGGAACACTGAAGCTTTCTTT	CASSSAGGNTEAFF
-	TRBV6-6	few	TRBJ2-3	TGTGCCAGCCGGAGTTCAGGGACACAAGATACGCAGTATTTT	CASRSSGTQDTQYF
TRBD1	TRBV7-9	many	TRBJ1-5	TGTGCCAGCAGCGCCTCGCCCTTGGCAGGGGGGTATAGCAATCAGCCCCAGCATTTT	CASSASPLAGGYSNQPQHF
-	TRBV12-3/TRBV12-4	many	TRBJ2-7	TGTGCCAGCAGTTTAGAAGACGGATACGAGCAGTACTTC	CASSLEDGYEQYF